A selection of T cell receptor beta chains follows, all from one sample in a study of tumor-infiltrating lymphocytes in localized non-small cell lung cancer. TCRdb's copy holds only in-frame clones and misses some; the assay was immunoSEQ multiplex PCR. The table has roughly 11,000 clones, roughly 84% seen once. The specimen sequenced was lung tumor tissue. All receptors derive from a human donor with non-small cell lung cancer. Each CDR3 is given without its conserved first and last residue.

j_call,v_call,cdr3_aa
TRBJ1-1,TRBV19,ASSIPGARGAF
TRBJ1-2,TRBV7-2,ASSLTRGRDGYT
TRBJ1-5,TRBV28,ASSPLGNSNQPQH
TRBJ1-3,TRBV6-5,ASSSLDSGNTIY
TRBJ2-2,TRBV7-6,ASSPEGGAGVAGELF
TRBJ1-2,TRBV7-2,ASGVGGGYGYT
TRBJ2-2,TRBV7-9,ASSIDRGRTGELF
TRBJ1-1,TRBV2,ASSEDRAGDTEAF
TRBJ1-1,TRBV9,ASSVGEGSNTEAF
TRBJ2-1,TRBV5-1,ASSLGGIYNEQF
TRBJ1-3,TRBV4-2,ASSQGKGSGNTIY
TRBJ2-5,TRBV7-9,ASSLTSRGQETQY
TRBJ2-7,TRBV19,ASSLTGTGGFYEQY
TRBJ2-5,TRBV30,AWSRAGVLQETQY
TRBJ2-1,TRBV10-2,ASRFLASSYNEQF
TRBJ2-1,TRBV29-1,SPVLAEGSYNEQF
TRBJ1-2,TRBV7-9,ASSPRPKGYT
TRBJ1-1,TRBV19,ASRDRGNTEAF
TRBJ1-2,TRBV29-1,SVEYRPYGYT
TRBJ1-2,TRBV6-1,ASSEARGQAAYYGYT
TRBJ2-7,TRBV5-5,ASSFWGSHPGYEQY
TRBJ2-7,TRBV7-2,ASSLARMGYEQY
TRBJ2-5,TRBV9,ASSVALGTGQQETQY
TRBJ2-1,TRBV7-8,ASSSPFRDRYNEQF
TRBJ1-3,TRBV14,ASSQVRLGGNTIY
TRBJ2-1,TRBV6-5,ASSYSGLAGGPIF
TRBJ2-5,TRBV7-8,ASSLASGGGETQY
TRBJ1-6,TRBV7-9,ASSWDDSPLH
TRBJ1-2,TRBV27,ASSPGRGPAVSNYGYT
TRBJ2-3,TRBV5-6,ASSLNRLAGSTDTQY
TRBJ1-2,TRBV6-6,ASSHYGQDYGYT